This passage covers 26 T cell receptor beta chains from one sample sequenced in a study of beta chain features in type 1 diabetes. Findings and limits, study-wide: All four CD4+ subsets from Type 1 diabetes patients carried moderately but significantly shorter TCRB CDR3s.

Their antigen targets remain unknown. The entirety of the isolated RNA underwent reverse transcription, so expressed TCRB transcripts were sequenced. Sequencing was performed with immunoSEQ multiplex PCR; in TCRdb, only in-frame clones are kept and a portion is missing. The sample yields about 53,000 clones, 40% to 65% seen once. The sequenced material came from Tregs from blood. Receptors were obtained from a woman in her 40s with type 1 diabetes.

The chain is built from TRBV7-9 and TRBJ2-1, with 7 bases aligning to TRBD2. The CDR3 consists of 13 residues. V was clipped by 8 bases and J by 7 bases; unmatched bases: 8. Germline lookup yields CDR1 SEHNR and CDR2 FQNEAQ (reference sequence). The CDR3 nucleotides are TGTGCCAGCGCGGCTAGCGGTAGAAATGAGCAGTTCTTC. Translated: CASAASGRNEQFF. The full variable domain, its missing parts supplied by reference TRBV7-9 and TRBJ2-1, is DTGVSQNPRHKITKRGQNVTFRCDPISEHNRLYWYRQTLGQGPEFLTYFQNEAQLEKSRLLSDRFSAERPKGSFSTLEIQRTEQGDSAMYLCASAASGRNEQFFGPGTRLTVL.

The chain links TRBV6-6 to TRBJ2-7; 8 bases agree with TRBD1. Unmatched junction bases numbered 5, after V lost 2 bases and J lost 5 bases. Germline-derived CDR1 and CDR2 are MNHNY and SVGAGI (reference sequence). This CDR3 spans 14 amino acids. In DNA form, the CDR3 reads TGTGCCAGCAGTTACCGGACAGGGAGCCACGAGCAGTACTTC. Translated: CASSYRTGSHEQYF.

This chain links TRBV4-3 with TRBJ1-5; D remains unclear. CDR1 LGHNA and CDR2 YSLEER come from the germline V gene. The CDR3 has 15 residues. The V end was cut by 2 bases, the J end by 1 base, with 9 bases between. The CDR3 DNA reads TGCGCCAGCAGCCAACTCCTGAGGAGCAATCAGCCCCAGCATTTT. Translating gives CASSQLLRSNQPQHF.

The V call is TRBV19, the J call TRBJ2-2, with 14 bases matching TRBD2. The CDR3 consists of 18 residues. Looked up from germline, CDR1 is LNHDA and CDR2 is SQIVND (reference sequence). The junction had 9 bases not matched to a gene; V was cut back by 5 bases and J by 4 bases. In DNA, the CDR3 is TGTGCCAGTAGTCCCGGACTAGCGGGAGGAAGCGTCACCGGGGAGCTGTTTTTT. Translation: CASSPGLAGGSVTGELFF.

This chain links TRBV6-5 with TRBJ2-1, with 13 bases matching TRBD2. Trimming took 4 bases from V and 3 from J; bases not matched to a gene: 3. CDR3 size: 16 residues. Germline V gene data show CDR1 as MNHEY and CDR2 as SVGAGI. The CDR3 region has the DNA TGTGCCAGCAGTTCCTGGACTAGCGGGAGCTACAATGAGCAGTTCTTC. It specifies CASSSWTSGSYNEQFF.

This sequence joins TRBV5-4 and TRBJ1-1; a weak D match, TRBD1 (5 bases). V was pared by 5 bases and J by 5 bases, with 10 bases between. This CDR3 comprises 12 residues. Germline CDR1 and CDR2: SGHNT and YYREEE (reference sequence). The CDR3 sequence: CASRTRGTEAFF. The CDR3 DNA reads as TGTGCCAGCAGAACCCGGGGGACTGAAGCTTTCTTT. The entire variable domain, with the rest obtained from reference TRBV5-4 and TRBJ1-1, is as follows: ETGVTQSPTHLIKTRGQQVTLRCSSQSGHNTVSWYQQALGQGPQFIFQYYREEENGRGNFPPRFSGLQFPNYSSELNVNALELDDSALYLCASRTRGTEAFFGQGTRLTVV.

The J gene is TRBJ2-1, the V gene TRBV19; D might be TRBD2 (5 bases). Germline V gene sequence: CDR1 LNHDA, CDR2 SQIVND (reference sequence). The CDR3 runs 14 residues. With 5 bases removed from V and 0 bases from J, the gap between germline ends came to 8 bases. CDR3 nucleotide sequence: TGTGCCAGTAGTCCCCGGGACTCCTACAATGAGCAGTTCTTC. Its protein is CASSPRDSYNEQFF.

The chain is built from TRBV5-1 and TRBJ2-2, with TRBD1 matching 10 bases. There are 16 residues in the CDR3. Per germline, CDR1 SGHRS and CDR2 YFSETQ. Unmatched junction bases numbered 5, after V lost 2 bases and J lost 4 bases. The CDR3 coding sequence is TGCGCCAGCAGCTTTGGGGACAGGGGTCCCACCGGGGAGCTGTTTTTT. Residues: CASSFGDRGPTGELFF.

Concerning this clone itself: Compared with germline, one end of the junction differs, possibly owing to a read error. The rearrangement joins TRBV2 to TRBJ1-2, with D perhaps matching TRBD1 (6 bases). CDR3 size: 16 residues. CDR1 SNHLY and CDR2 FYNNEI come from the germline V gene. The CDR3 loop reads CASIKGPGQTNYGYAF. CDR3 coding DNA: TGTGCCAGCATCAAAGGCCCGGGACAAACTAACTATGGCTACGCCTTC.

In DNA, the CDR3 is TGTGCCAGCAGCTTACGCGGGCAGGGGGCGTCGTTCACCGGGGAGCTGTTTTTT. It codes for CASSLRGQGASFTGELFF. V usage is TRBV7-2 and J usage is TRBJ2-2, with TRBD1 matching 8 bases. CDR1 and CDR2 (germline): SGHTA, FQGNSA. The trim removed 2 bases at V and 4 bases at J, leaving 12 bases unmatched. This CDR3 spans 18 amino acids.

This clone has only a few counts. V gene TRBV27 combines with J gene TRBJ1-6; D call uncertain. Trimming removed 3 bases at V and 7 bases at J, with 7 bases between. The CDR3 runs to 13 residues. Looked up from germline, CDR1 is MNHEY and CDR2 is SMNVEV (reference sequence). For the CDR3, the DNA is TGTGCCAGCAGTTTCCTCCAGAATTCACCCCTCCACTTT. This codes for CASSFLQNSPLHF.

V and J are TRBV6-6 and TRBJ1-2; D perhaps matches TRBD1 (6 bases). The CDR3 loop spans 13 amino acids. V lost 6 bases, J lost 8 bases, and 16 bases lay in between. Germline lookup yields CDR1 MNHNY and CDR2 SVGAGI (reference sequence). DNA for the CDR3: TGTGCCAGCAGCTCCGGACAGTCGCAGGGCTACACCTTC. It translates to CASSSGQSQGYTF.

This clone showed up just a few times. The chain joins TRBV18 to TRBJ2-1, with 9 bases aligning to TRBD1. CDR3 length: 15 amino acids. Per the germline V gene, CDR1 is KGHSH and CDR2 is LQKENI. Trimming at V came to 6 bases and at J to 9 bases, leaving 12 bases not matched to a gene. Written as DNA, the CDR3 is TGTGCCAGCTCGTCGACAGGGGGGGATCACAGTGAGCAGTTCTTC. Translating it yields CASSSTGGDHSEQFF.

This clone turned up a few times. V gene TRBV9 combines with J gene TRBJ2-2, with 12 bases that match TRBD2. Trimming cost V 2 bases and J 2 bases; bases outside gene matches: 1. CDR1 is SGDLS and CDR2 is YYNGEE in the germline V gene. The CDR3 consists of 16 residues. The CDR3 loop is CASSVGLAGNTGELFF. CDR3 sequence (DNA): TGTGCCAGCAGCGTCGGACTAGCGGGAAACACCGGGGAGCTGTTTTTT.

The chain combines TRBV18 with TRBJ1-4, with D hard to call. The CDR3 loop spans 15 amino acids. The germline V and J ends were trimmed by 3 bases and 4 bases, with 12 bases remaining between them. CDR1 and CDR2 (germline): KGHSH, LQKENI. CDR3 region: CASSPSTDNNEKLFF. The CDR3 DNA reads TGTGCCAGCTCACCCAGTACTGACAATAATGAAAAACTGTTTTTT.

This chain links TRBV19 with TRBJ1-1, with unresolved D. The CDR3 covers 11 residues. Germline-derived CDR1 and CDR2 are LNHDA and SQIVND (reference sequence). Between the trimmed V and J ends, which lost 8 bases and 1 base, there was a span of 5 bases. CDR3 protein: CASVKNTEAFF. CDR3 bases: TGTGCCAGTGTTAAGAACACTGAAGCTTTCTTT. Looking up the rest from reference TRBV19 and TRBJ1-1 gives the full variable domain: DGGITQSPKYLFRKEGQNVTLSCEQNLNHDAMYWYRQDPGQGLRLIYYSQIVNDFQKGDIAEGYSVSREKKESFPLTVTSAQKNPTAFYLCASVKNTEAFFGQGTRLTVV.

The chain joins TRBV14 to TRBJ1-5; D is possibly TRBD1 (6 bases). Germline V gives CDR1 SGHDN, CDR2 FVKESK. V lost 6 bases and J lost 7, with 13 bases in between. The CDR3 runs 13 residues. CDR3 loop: CASRTQGRQPQHF. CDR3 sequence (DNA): TGTGCCAGCAGAACTCAGGGGCGACAGCCCCAGCATTTT.

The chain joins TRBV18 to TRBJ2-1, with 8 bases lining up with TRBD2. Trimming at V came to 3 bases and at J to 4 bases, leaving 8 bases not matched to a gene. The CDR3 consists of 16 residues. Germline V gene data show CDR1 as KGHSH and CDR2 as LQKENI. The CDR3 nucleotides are TGTGCCAGCTCACCCTTACTAGCGGAGGGATACAATGAGCAGTTCTTC. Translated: CASSPLLAEGYNEQFF.

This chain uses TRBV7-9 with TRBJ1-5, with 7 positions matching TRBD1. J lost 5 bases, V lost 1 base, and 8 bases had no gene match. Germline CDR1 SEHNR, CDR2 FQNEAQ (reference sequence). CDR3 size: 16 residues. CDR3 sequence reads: CASSLGQGNPHQPQHF. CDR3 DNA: TGTGCCAGCAGCTTAGGACAGGGTAACCCTCATCAGCCCCAGCATTTT.

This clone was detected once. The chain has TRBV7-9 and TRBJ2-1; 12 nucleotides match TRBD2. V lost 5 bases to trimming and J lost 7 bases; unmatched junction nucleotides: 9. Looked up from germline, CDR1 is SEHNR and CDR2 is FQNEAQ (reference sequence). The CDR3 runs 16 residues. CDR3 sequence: CASSRSLAGGRNEQFF. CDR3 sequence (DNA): TGTGCCAGCAGCCGGTCCCTAGCGGGAGGGAGAAATGAGCAGTTCTTC.

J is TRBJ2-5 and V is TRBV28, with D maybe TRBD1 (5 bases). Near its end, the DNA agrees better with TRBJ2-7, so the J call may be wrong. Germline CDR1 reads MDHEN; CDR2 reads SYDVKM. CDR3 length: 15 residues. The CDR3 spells CASSLSLRARGEQYF. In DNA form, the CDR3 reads TGTGCCAGCAGTTTATCTCTCAGGGCGAGAGGCGAGCAGTACTTC.

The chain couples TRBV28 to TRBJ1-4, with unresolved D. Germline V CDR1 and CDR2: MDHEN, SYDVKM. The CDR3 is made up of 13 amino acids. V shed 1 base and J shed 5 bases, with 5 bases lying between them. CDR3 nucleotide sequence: TGTGCCAGCAGTTTATCCGGGAATGAAAAACTGTTTTTT. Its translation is CASSLSGNEKLFF.

The CDR3 loop is CASSSPRGQGSYEQYF. The CDR3 DNA is TGTGCCAGCAGTTCCCCGCGGGGACAGGGCTCCTACGAGCAGTACTTC. The V and J genes are TRBV28 and TRBJ2-7; TRBD1 agrees at 9 bases. The CDR3 runs to 16 residues. Germline assignment: CDR1 MDHEN and CDR2 SYDVKM. The J segment lost 0 bases and the V segment lost 4 bases, leaving 7 bases of the junction unmatched.

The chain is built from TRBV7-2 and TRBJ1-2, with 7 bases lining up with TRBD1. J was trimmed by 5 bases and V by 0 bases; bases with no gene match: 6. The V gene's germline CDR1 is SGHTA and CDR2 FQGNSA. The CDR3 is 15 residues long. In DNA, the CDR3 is TGTGCCAGCAGCTTAGCGGGACAGCGCCTTTATGGCTACACCTTC. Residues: CASSLAGQRLYGYTF.

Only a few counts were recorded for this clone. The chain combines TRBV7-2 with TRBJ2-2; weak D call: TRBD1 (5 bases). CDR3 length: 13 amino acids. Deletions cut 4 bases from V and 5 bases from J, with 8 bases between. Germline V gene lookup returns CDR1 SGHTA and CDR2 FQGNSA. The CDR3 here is CASSSRATGELFF. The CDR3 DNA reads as TGTGCCAGCAGCTCCAGGGCGACCGGGGAGCTGTTTTTT.

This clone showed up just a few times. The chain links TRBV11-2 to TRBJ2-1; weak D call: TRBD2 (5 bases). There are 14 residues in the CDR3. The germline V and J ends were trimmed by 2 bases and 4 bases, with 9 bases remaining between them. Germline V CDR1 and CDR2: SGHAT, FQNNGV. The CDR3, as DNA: TGTGCCAGCAGCTTACAGGACTTTTACAATGAGCAGTTCTTC. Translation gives CASSLQDFYNEQFF. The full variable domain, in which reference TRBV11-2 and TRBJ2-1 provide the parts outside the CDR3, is EAGVAQSPRYKIIEKRQSVAFWCNPISGHATLYWYQQILGQGPKLLIQFQNNGVVDDSQLPKDRFSAERLKGVDSTLKIQPAKLEDSAVYLCASSLQDFYNEQFFGPGTRLTVL.